This TCR beta chain appears in the sequencing data of a study of cytomegalovirus exposure and HLA in healthy donors. Overall study context: Ancestry clustering placed more than 80% of a few hundred genotyped donors in the Caucasian-associated cluster. Study outcomes and limitations: A cluster of highly shared sequence variants was likely a sequencing artifact. Among TCR sequences, most were rare, though some public TCRs appeared in many donors.

Notes on this clone: Its antigen remains unknown.

Vbeta (60) and Jbeta (13) primers were used in the PCR. Produced via immunoSEQ multiplex PCR; TCRdb's table is partial and in-frame only. This table has under 130,000 clones, approximately 70% appearing once. The CDR3 extends over 14 amino acids. CDR1 SGDLS and CDR2 YYNGEE come from the germline V gene. Trimming cost V 3 bases and J 2 bases; bases outside gene matches: 2. The sample taken for sequencing was PBMCs. This receptor was taken from a man in his thirties or forties in good health and CMV-seronegative. This chain links TRBV9 with TRBJ2-7; 10 positions agree with TRBD1. CDR3: CASSDGQGAYEQYF. CDR3 in DNA: TGTGCCAGCAGCGACGGACAGGGGGCCTACGAGCAGTACTTC.